This T cell receptor (beta chain) is from a study of T cell changes during pregnancy in multiple sclerosis. Profiling relied on immunoSEQ multiplex PCR, and the TCRdb table lists in-frame clones only, not all of them. This table holds over 65,000 clones, roughly 92% found once. CDR1 and CDR2 (germline): MNHEY, SMNVEV (reference sequence). The J segment lost 7 bases and the V segment lost 5 bases, leaving 10 bases of the junction unmatched. CDR3 length: 14 amino acids. The V and J genes are TRBV27 and TRBJ1-2; TRBD1 aligns across 7 bases. The receptor comes from a female donor with multiple sclerosis, enrolled in a pregnancy study. The sequencing used peripheral blood, collected in the first trimester of pregnancy. The CDR3 DNA reads TGTGCCAGCAGTCCCAAGACAGGGCAGAGTGGCTACACCTTC. Translation: CASSPKTGQSGYTF.